A selection of T cell receptor beta chains follows, all from one sample in a study of OX40 agonist ivuxolimab in advanced cancers. TCRdb's table, derived via immunoSEQ multiplex PCR, lists solely in-frame clones and lacks some. The table includes about 79,000 clones, approximately 91% detected once. Sample: CD4+ or CD8+ T cells sorted from blood, taken in a trial of the OX40 agonist ivuxolimab. These TCRs come from an adult with an advanced solid tumor such as melanoma, head and neck, liver or kidney cancer. CDR3s include the opening cysteine and the closing phenylalanine or tryptophan. D genes are given only for firm matches. Clone size is stated in some rows and not others, as once, few, many or a class when expanded.

V gene	J gene	clone size	D gene	CDR3 protein	CDR3 DNA
TRBV18	TRBJ2-2	.	.	CASSPGLHGELFF	TGTGCCAGCTCACCGGGACTCCACGGGGAGCTGTTTTTT
TRBV28	TRBJ2-5	.	.	CASSLLGRGETQYF	TGTGCCAGCAGTTTGCTTGGACGGGGGGAGACCCAGTACTTC
TRBV19	TRBJ2-5	.	TRBD2	CASRQAGVGETQYF	TGTGCCAGTAGGCAAGCGGGAGTGGGCGAGACCCAGTACTTC
TRBV29-1	TRBJ1-2	.	.	CSVAGTIYGYTF	TGCAGCGTTGCTGGCACCATCTATGGCTACACCTTC
TRBV10-3	TRBJ1-5	.	TRBD1	CAISGGQLNQPQHF	TGTGCCATCAGTGGGGGACAGTTAAATCAGCCCCAGCATTTT
TRBV5-1	TRBJ1-6	.	.	CASSLWGQDSPLHF	TGCGCCAGCAGCTTGTGGGGACAAGATTCACCCCTCCACTTT
TRBV28	TRBJ2-7	.	.	CASRGKLAGIYEQYF	TGTGCCAGCAGGGGGAAACTAGCCGGAATTTACGAGCAGTACTTC
TRBV7-9	TRBJ2-5	.	.	CASSLEEGASPQETQYF	TGTGCCAGCAGCTTAGAGGAGGGAGCTAGCCCCCAAGAGACCCAGTACTTC
TRBV5-1	TRBJ1-2	few	.	CASSLTGPGGYTF	TGCGCCAGCAGCTTGACAGGACCAGGAGGCTACACCTTC
TRBV19	TRBJ2-5	.	TRBD2	CASSMRQGLVERETQYF	TGTGCCAGTAGTATGCGGCAGGGACTAGTGGAGAGAGAGACCCAGTACTTC
TRBV14	TRBJ1-2	.	.	CASSQSRAAGYTF	TGTGCCAGCAGCCAGAGCCGGGCCGCCGGCTACACCTTC
TRBV5-1	TRBJ2-7	.	.	CASSLGGGRNYEQYF	TGCGCCAGCAGCTTGGGGGGAGGCAGGAACTACGAGCAGTACTTC
TRBV7-2	TRBJ2-5	.	.	CASSRRRGQGETQYF	TGTGCCAGCAGCCGTAGGAGGGGGCAGGGCGAGACCCAGTACTTC
TRBV28	TRBJ1-2	.	.	CASSFTELYGYTF	TGTGCCAGCAGTTTCACAGAACTGTATGGCTACACCTTC
TRBV14	TRBJ2-7	.	.	CASSQATEQYF	TGTGCCAGCAGCCAAGCTACCGAGCAGTACTTC
TRBV5-4	TRBJ2-5	.	.	CASSAQETQYF	TGTGCCAGCAGCGCTCAAGAGACCCAGTACTTC
TRBV6-1	TRBJ2-1	few	TRBD2	CASSPLAGVGNEQFF	TGTGCCAGCAGCCCACTAGCGGGAGTAGGCAATGAGCAGTTCTTC
TRBV10-3	TRBJ1-1	.	.	CAIRIKGMNTEAFF	TGTGCCATCAGGATTAAAGGCATGAACACTGAAGCTTTCTTT
TRBV10-2	TRBJ1-1	.	.	CASRGLVGGFAEAFF	TGCGCCAGCAGGGGACTTGTCGGTGGGTTCGCTGAAGCTTTCTTT
TRBV9	TRBJ2-1	.	.	CASSPTEGAYNEQFF	TGTGCCAGCAGCCCGACGGAGGGAGCCTACAATGAGCAGTTCTTC
TRBV5-4	TRBJ2-3	once	TRBD2	CASSLTSGSRTDTQYF	TGTGCCAGCAGCTTAACTAGCGGGAGTCGGACAGATACGCAGTATTTT
TRBV30	TRBJ1-3	.	.	CAWSVRRSSGNTIYF	TGTGCCTGGAGTGTTCGCAGAAGCTCTGGAAACACCATATATTTT
TRBV4-1	TRBJ2-1	.	TRBD2	CASARRTRRLSSYNEQFF	TGCGCCAGCGCGAGGAGGACTAGGAGGTTGAGCTCCTACAATGAGCAGTTCTTC
TRBV19	TRBJ1-5	.	.	CASSILAGHQPQHF	TGTGCCAGTAGTATATTGGCAGGGCATCAGCCCCAGCATTTT
TRBV18	TRBJ2-2	.	TRBD1	CASSPRTGDMTGELFF	TGTGCCAGCTCACCAAGGACAGGGGATATGACCGGGGAGCTGTTTTTT
TRBV28	TRBJ1-1	.	.	CASSPMGQTMNTEAFF	TGTGCCAGCAGTCCTATGGGCCAGACGATGAACACTGAAGCTTTCTTT
TRBV10-3	TRBJ1-1	.	.	CAISEGTNTEAFF	TGTGCCATCAGTGAGGGTACCAACACTGAAGCTTTCTTT
TRBV5-1	TRBJ2-1	.	TRBD2	CASSLAGASGRARSYNEQFF	TGCGCCAGCAGCTTGGCAGGGGCTAGCGGGAGGGCCCGGTCCTACAATGAGCAGTTCTTC
TRBV7-2	TRBJ2-3	few	TRBD2	CASSYPPTSGSSQYF	TGTGCCAGCAGCTACCCCCCTACTAGCGGGAGCTCGCAGTATTTT
TRBV4-1	TRBJ2-7	.	.	CASSQAAQGLKRGYSYEQYF	TGCGCCAGCAGCCAAGCCGCACAGGGTCTAAAGCGGGGCTACTCCTACGAGCAGTACTTC
TRBV29-1	TRBJ1-2	.	TRBD1	CSVDAFGTETNYGYTF	TGCAGCGTTGATGCCTTCGGGACAGAGACTAACTATGGCTACACCTTC
TRBV11-2	TRBJ2-7	.	.	CASSLDAKSDEQYF	TGTGCCAGCAGCTTAGACGCGAAATCCGACGAGCAGTACTTC
TRBV5-3	TRBJ2-3	.	.	CARKPGPHTQYF	TGTGCCAGAAAGCCGGGACCTCATACGCAATATTTT
TRBV6-1	TRBJ2-5	.	TRBD2	CASSVLAGDRRETQYF	TGTGCCAGCAGTGTCCTAGCGGGAGATCGGAGAGAGACCCAGTACTTC
TRBV27	TRBJ1-5	once	TRBD1	CASSTWTGVGIQPQHF	TGTGCCAGCAGTACCTGGACAGGGGTGGGCATTCAGCCCCAGCATTTT
TRBV15	TRBJ2-7	.	.	CATSRDRTAGLSEQYF	TGTGCCACCAGCAGAGACCGAACGGCGGGATTATCCGAGCAGTACTTC
TRBV27	TRBJ2-7	.	TRBD2	CATASGRANEQYF	TGTGCCACCGCTAGCGGGAGGGCCAACGAGCAGTACTTC
TRBV28	TRBJ2-5	.	.	CASKFEGTGQETQYF	TGTGCCAGCAAGTTTGAGGGGACGGGGCAAGAGACCCAGTACTTC
TRBV25-1	TRBJ1-4	once	.	CASSSETNEKLFF	TGTGCCAGCAGCTCTGAAACTAATGAAAAACTGTTTTTT
TRBV5-4	TRBJ2-5	.	TRBD2	CASSLGLAGEETQYF	TGTGCCAGCAGCTTGGGCCTAGCGGGAGAAGAGACCCAGTACTTC
TRBV28	TRBJ1-4	.	.	CASTSRPRKLFF	TGTGCCAGTACCTCCAGGCCCCGAAAACTGTTTTTT
TRBV28	TRBJ2-7	.	TRBD2	CASYSTSGRAGEQYF	TGTGCCAGTTATTCGACTAGCGGGAGGGCCGGGGAGCAGTACTTC